This T cell receptor (beta chain) was identified during a study of radiotherapy plus CTLA-4 blockade in lung cancer. Focal radiation was given together with CTLA-4 blockade (ipilimumab) to patients with chemo-refractory metastatic non-small-cell lung cancer. V was cut by 0 bases and J by 8 bases, with 11 bases left in between. In germline, CDR1 is ENHRY, CDR2 SYGVKD. The CDR3 is 14 amino acids. Using immunoSEQ multiplex PCR, the repertoire was profiled, and TCRdb retains in-frame clones only, with some absent. The top ten clones hold over 13% of a sample with about 88,000 clones, about two thirds of them seen once.

This rearrangement joins TRBV10-3 to TRBJ2-1; possible D gene TRBD1, 6 bases. The sample in question was peripheral blood, obtained from a patient treated with radiotherapy plus ipilimumab. The source is a human donor with non-small cell lung cancer that progressed on radiotherapy plus ipilimumab. The CDR3 DNA follows: TGTGCCATCAGTGAGTCAAGGACAGTAGATGAGCAGTTCTTC. Amino acid sequence: CAISESRTVDEQFF.